The T cell receptor (beta chain) described here comes from a study of blood T cells in healthy people across ages. V shed 0 bases, J shed 6 bases, and the junction held 6 bases outside the gene matches. This CDR3 contains 16 residues. There are a few counts of this clonotype. Using a J-beta primer mix together with a sample-barcoded 5' primer, a second PCR was run for about 7 to 12 cycles. TCRdb reprocessed the 5' RACE reads via MiXCR and lists one record per CDR3 protein. Of 450,000 to 600,000 distinct CDR3 sequences in the sample, roughly a quarter were seen once. The same sample was also studied in work on T cells of mothers and their children. That investigation notes: Normalized overlap was always slightly, never significantly, higher in related than unrelated mother-child pairs.

The sequenced sample was blood. The rearrangement joins TRBV12-3 or TRBV12-4 to TRBJ2-2, with 8 bases matching TRBD2. This clonotype was obtained from a boy between 2 and 15 years old in good health. The CDR3 coding sequence is TGTGCCAGCAGTTTAGCGCGGGCTAGCGGGCCCGGGGAGCTGTTTTTT. It codes for CASSLARASGPGELFF.